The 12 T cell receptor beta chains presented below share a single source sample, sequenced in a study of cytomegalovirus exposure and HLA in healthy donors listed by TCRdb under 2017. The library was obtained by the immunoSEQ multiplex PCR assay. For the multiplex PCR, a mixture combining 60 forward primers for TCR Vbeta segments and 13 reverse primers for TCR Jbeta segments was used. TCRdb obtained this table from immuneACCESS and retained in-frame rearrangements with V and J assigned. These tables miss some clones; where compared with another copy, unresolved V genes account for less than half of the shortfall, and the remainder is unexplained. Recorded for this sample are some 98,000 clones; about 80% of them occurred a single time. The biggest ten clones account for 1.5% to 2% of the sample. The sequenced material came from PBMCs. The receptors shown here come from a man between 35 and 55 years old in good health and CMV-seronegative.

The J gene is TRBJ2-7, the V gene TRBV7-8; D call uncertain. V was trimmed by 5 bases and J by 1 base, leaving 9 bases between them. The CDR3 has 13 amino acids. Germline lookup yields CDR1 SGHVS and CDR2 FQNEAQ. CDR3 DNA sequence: TGTGCCAGCAGCCCGCCTGAGTCCTACGAGCAGTACTTC. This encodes CASSPPESYEQYF.

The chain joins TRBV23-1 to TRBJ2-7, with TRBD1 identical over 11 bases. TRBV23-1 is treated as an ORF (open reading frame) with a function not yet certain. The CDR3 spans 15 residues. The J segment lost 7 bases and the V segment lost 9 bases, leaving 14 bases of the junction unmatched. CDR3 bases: TGCGCCAGTCCTAGAAAGGACAGGGGGCGTGGAGAGCAGTACTTC. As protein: CASPRKDRGRGEQYF.

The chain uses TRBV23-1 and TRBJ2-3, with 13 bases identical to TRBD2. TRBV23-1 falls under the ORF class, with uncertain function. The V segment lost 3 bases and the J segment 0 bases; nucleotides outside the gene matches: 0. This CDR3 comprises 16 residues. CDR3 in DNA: TGCGCCAGCAGTCAGACTAGCGGGGGGAGCACAGATACGCAGTATTTT. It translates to CASSQTSGGSTDTQYF.

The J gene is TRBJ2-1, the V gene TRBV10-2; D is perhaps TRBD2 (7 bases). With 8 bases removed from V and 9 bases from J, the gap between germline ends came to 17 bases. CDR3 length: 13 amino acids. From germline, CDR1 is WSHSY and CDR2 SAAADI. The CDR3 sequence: CASAGGPLGEQFF. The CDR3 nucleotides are TGCGCCAGCGCCGGGGGGCCCCTTGGTGAGCAGTTCTTC.

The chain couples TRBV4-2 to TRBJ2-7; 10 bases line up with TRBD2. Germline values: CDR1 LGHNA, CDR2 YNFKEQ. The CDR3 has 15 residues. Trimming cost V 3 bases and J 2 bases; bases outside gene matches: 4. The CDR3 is CASSQTAGGPYEQYF. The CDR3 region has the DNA TGTGCCAGCAGCCAGACAGCGGGGGGGCCCTACGAGCAGTACTTC.

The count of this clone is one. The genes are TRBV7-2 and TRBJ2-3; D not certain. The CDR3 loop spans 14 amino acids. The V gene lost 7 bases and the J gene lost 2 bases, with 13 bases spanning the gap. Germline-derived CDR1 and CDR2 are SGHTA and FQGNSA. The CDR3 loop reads CASTPRVATDTQYF. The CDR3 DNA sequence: TGTGCCAGCACCCCCCGGGTAGCCACAGATACGCAGTATTTT.

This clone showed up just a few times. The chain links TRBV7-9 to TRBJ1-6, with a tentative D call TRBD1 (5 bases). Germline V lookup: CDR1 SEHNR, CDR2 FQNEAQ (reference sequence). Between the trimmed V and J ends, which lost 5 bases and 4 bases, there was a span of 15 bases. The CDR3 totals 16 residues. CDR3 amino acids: CASSRDNRLYNSPLHF. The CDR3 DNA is TGTGCCAGCAGCAGAGATAACAGGCTATATAATTCACCCCTCCACTTT.

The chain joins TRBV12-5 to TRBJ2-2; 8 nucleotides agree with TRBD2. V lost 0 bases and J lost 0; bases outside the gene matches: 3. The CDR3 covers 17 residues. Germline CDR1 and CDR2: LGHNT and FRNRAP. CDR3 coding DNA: TGTGCTAGTGGTTTGGTACTCGGGAGGGCGAACACCGGGGAGCTGTTTTTT. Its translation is CASGLVLGRANTGELFF.

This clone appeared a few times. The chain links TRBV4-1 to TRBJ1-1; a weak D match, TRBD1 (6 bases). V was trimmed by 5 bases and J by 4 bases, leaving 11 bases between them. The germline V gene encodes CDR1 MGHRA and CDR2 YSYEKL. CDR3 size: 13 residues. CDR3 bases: TGCGCCAGCAGCTATGAACAGGGCACTGAAGCTTTCTTT. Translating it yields CASSYEQGTEAFF.

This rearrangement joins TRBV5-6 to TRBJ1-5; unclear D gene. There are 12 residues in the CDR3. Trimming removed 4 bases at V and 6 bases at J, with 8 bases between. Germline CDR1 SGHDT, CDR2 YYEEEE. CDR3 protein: CASSSRVQPQHF. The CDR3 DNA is TGTGCCAGCAGCAGTCGGGTTCAGCCCCAGCATTTT.

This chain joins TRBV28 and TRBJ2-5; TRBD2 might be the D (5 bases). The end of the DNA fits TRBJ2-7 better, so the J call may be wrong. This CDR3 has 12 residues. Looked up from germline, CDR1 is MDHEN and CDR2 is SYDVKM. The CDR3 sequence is CASFRDQYEQYF. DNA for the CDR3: TGTGCCTCTTTCCGGGATCAATACGAGCAGTACTTC.

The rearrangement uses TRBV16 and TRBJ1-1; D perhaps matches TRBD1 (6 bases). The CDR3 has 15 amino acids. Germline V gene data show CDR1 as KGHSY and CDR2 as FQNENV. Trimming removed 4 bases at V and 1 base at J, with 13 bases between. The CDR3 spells CASSPGGRGNTEAFF. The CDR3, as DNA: TGTGCCAGCAGCCCGGGGGGCCGAGGGAACACTGAAGCTTTCTTT.